These 5 T cell receptor beta chains were all obtained from the same sample, sequenced in a study of T-cell reconstitution after alpha-beta-depleted transplantation in children. The TCRbeta library incorporated unique molecular identifiers. TCRdb passed the PCR reads through MiXCR, listing each CDR3 protein once. This table has 200,000 to 300,000 distinct CDR3 sequences, more than 10% appearing once. This material consisted of PBMCs from the stem cell graft donor, taken from the stem cell graft. The receptor source for this set is a human donor who donated a stem cell graft to a child with acute lymphoblastic leukemia.

Ten or more counts support this clonotype. V usage is TRBV5-1 and J usage is TRBJ2-1; D remains ambiguous. Trimming shortened V by 0 bases and J by 6 bases, and 7 bases separated the two germline ends. The germline V gene has CDR1 SGHRS and CDR2 YFSETQ. This CDR3 has 13 amino acids. The CDR3: CASSLDRLNEQFF. For the CDR3, the DNA is TGCGCCAGCAGCTTGGACCGGCTCAATGAGCAGTTCTTC.

This clonotype was recorded at least ten times. V and J are TRBV4-2 and TRBJ1-1; maybe TRBD1 (5 bases). Trimming left V 6 bases short and J 2 bases short, with 28 bases between. Germline CDR1 and CDR2: LGHNA and YNFKEQ. The CDR3 covers 19 residues. CDR3 sequence reads: CASRGGGSADPRLNTEAFF. The CDR3 DNA reads as TGTGCCAGCAGGGGGGGTGGATCGGCAGACCCTAGACTCAACACTGAAGCTTTCTTT.

This clonotype was seen a handful of times. This chain joins TRBV30 and TRBJ1-5, with D uncertain. Trimming removed 3 bases at V and 6 bases at J, with 15 bases between. Germline loops: CDR1 GTSNPN, CDR2 SVGIG (reference sequence). The CDR3 has 14 residues. The CDR3 here is CAWSLNARSQPQHF. In DNA, the CDR3 is TGTGCCTGGAGCCTAAACGCACGGTCTCAGCCCCAGCATTTT.

This clonotype was picked up many times. The chain is built from TRBV7-9 and TRBJ2-5; D is uncertain. Trimming cost V 2 bases and J 1 base, with 5 bases left between them. The CDR3 is made up of 13 amino acids. Germline V gives CDR1 SEHNR, CDR2 FQNEAQ (reference sequence). CDR3 sequence reads: CASSLYLQETQYF. The CDR3 bases are TGTGCCAGCAGCTTATACCTCCAAGAGACCCAGTACTTC.

In this sample, this clonotype turned up many times. The V gene is TRBV21-1, the J gene TRBJ1-3. TRBV21-1 represents a pseudogene. The CDR3 runs 15 residues. The CDR3 DNA sequence: TGTGCCAGCAGTAGGGAGGCAGGCTCTGGAAACACCATATATTTT. This sequence encodes CASSREAGSGNTIYF.